This TCR beta chain came from a study of T cell repertoires in cytomegalovirus infection. Background on the study: Indications came from public TCR beta signatures; they pointed to CMV infection and to a matching HLA type.

The CDR3 is 15 residues long. Germline V gene sequence: CDR1 SEHNR, CDR2 FQNEAQ (reference sequence). V shed 5 bases, J shed 0 bases, and the junction held 4 bases outside the gene matches. TCRdb itself ran the reads through MiXCR, one entry per CDR3 protein. The table shows under 300,000 distinct CDR3 sequences, with more than 9% occurring only once. Regarding the study as a whole: The ex vivo response was dominated by HLA-C-restricted CMV-specific TCR beta clonotypes. Identification of carriers of CMV plus the relevant HLA was performed using cumulative public TCR beta family frequency.

This clonotype was seen many times. What it binds is not known. This chain uses TRBV7-9 with TRBJ2-4, with 7 bases matching TRBD2. The source of this sequence is a human donor in good health (CMV status not recorded). Some clones in this sample may be carry-over from other donors' samples. Sequencing was performed on PBMCs. The CDR3 region has the DNA TGTGCCAGCAGCGTCGGGGGGATAGCCAAAAACATTCAGTACTTC. This sequence encodes CASSVGGIAKNIQYF.